This TCR beta chain is from a study of T-cell reconstitution after alpha-beta-depleted transplantation in children. Unique molecular identifiers were used to barcode this TCRbeta library. TCRdb reprocessed the PCR reads via MiXCR and lists one record per CDR3 protein. Here the sample spans hundreds of thousands of distinct CDR3 sequences, around 12% being singletons. This clonotype was seen ten or more times. J gave up 2 bases and V 0 bases, and 9 bases lay outside the gene matches. The germline CDR1 and CDR2 sequences are SGHRS and YFSETQ. This CDR3 is 17 amino acids long. This sequence joins TRBV5-1 and TRBJ1-2; TRBD1 matches 8 bases. This sequence originates from a human donor who donated a stem cell graft to a child with acute lymphoblastic leukemia. The material sequenced was PBMCs from the stem cell graft donor, taken from the stem cell graft. The CDR3 reads CASSLASLRTGNYGYTF. The CDR3 DNA follows: TGCGCCAGCAGCTTGGCGTCCTTAAGGACAGGGAACTATGGCTACACCTTC.